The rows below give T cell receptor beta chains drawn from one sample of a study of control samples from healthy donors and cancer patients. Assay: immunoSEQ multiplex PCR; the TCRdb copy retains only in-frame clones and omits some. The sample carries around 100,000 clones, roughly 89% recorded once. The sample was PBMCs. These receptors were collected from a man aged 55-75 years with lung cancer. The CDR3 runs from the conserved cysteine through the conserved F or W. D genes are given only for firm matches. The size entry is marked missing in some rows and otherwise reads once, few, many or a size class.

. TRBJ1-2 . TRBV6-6 CASSPQESRVPSYGYTF TGTGCCAGCAGTCCCCAAGAGTCCCGCGTACCCTCCTATGGCTACACCTTC
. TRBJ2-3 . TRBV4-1 CASSQGNGPQGTDTQYF TGCGCCAGCAGCCAAGGGAACGGCCCCCAAGGTACAGATACGCAGTATTTT
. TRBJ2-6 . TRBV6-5 CASRPDPAGANVLTF TGTGCCAGCAGACCAGACCCCGCTGGTGCCAACGTCCTGACTTTC
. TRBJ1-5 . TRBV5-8 CASSLAPYSNQPQHF TGTGCCAGCAGCTTGGCTCCTTATAGCAATCAGCCCCAGCATTTT
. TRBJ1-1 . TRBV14 CASSQDFVAGAEAFF TGTGCCAGCAGCCAAGATTTCGTGGCGGGGGCTGAAGCTTTCTTT
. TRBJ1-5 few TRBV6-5 CASRRGSNQPQHF TGTGCCAGCCGACGAGGGAGCAATCAGCCCCAGCATTTT
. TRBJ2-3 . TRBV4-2 CASSQITGTPGADTQYF TGTGCCAGCAGCCAGATTACCGGGACTCCGGGGGCAGATACGCAGTATTTT
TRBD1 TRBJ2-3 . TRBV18 CASSSKPGQDTDTQYF TGTGCCAGCTCATCAAAACCGGGACAGGACACAGATACGCAGTATTTT
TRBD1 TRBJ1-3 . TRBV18 CASSPDRVDGNTIYF TGTGCCAGCTCACCAGACAGGGTGGATGGAAACACCATATATTTT
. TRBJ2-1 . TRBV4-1 CASSQVGSGPGKNNEQFF TGCGCCAGCAGCCAAGTTGGTAGTGGGCCAGGGAAAAACAATGAGCAGTTCTTC
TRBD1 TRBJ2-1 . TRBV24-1 CATSDLLGQGVNEQFF TGTGCCACCAGTGATTTGCTTGGACAGGGGGTGAATGAGCAGTTCTTC
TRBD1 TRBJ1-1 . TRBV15 CATGTGALNTEAFF TGTGCCACCGGGACAGGGGCTCTGAACACTGAAGCTTTCTTT
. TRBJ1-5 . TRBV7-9 CASSPAGLNQPQHF TGTGCCAGCAGCCCGGCGGGACTCAATCAGCCCCAGCATTTT
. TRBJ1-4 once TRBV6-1 CASSDDSLNEKLFF TGTGCCAGCAGTGATGACAGCCTCAATGAAAAACTGTTTTTT
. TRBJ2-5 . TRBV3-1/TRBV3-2 CASKAGVQETQYF TGTGCCAGCAAAGCCGGGGTCCAAGAGACCCAGTACTTC
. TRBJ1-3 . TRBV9 CASSAGSRDTIYF TGTGCCAGCAGCGCCGGGTCCCGGGACACCATATATTTT
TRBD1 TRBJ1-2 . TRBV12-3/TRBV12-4 CASSSQGGYGYTF TGTGCCAGCAGTAGTCAGGGGGGATATGGCTACACCTTC
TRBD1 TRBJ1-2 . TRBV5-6 CASRQGATNYGYTF TGTGCCAGCAGACAGGGGGCCACTAACTATGGCTACACCTTC
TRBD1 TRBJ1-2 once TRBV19 CASSTRTGPDFNYGYTF TGTGCCAGTAGTACCCGGACAGGACCCGATTTTAACTATGGCTACACCTTC
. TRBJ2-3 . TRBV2 CASSARASTDTQYF TGTGCCAGCAGTGCCAGGGCTAGCACAGATACGCAGTATTTT
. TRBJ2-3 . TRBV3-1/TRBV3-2 CASSQGNGVTDTQYF TGTGCCAGCAGCCAAGGCAACGGGGTCACAGATACGCAGTATTTT
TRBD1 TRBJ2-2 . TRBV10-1 CASRRGQGTGELFF TGCGCCAGCAGACGCGGACAGGGCACCGGGGAGCTGTTTTTT
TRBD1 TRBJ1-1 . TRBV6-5 CASRSTGGTDTEAFF TGTGCCAGCAGATCTACAGGGGGTACAGACACTGAAGCTTTCTTT
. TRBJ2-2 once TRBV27 CASNILADYTGELFF TGTGCCAGCAACATCCTGGCGGACTACACCGGGGAGCTGTTTTTT
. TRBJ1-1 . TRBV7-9 CASRQGGYTEAFF TGTGCCAGCAGACAAGGGGGATACACTGAAGCTTTCTTT
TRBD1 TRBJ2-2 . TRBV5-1 CASSLEVGTGSGELFF TGCGCCAGCAGCTTGGAAGTGGGGACAGGGTCCGGGGAGCTGTTTTTT
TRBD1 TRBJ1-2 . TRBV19 CAGSNWTGINYGYTF TGTGCCGGTAGTAACTGGACAGGGATAAATTATGGCTACACCTTC
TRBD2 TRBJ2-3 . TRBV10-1 CASSEREAGVEDTQYF TGCGCCAGCAGTGAGCGAGAAGCGGGGGTGGAGGATACGCAGTATTTT
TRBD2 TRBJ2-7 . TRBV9 CASSVGGGGAPLWEQYF TGTGCCAGCAGCGTAGGAGGCGGGGGGGCCCCCCTGTGGGAGCAGTACTTC
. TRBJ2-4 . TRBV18 CASSPDRWQGAKNIQYF TGTGCCAGCTCACCAGACAGGTGGCAGGGGGCCAAAAACATTCAGTACTTC
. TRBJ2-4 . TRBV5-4 CASSLGDATQRAKNIQYF TGTGCCAGCAGCTTGGGGGACGCAACTCAGCGAGCCAAAAACATTCAGTACTTC
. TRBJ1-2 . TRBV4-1 CASSHSRVRGGGNHGYTF TGCGCCAGCAGCCATAGTCGTGTAAGGGGTGGGGGTAACCATGGCTACACCTTC
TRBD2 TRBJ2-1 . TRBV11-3 CASSLGSGGATRSYNEQFF TGTGCCAGCAGCTTAGGGAGCGGGGGGGCCACCAGGTCCTACAATGAGCAGTTCTTC
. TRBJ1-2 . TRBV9 CASSVQGTYGYTF TGTGCCAGCAGCGTACAGGGTACTTATGGCTACACCTTC
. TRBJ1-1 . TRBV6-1 CASSEGRELTEAFF TGTGCCAGCAGTGAAGGGCGGGAACTAACTGAAGCTTTCTTT
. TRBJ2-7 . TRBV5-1 CASSLVVAPYEQYF TGCGCCAGCAGCTTGGTAGTTGCTCCCTACGAGCAGTACTTC
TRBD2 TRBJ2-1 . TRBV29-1 CSLTRPAGGRNEQFF TGCAGCCTTACCCGTCCAGCGGGGGGGCGCAATGAGCAGTTCTTC